Shown below are 17 T cell receptor beta chains from a single sample sequenced in a study of Ad26.COV2.S vaccination and SARS-CoV-2 variants. Assay used: immunoSEQ multiplex PCR; TCRdb lists only in-frame clones, some missing. The sample has about 350,000 clones; 88% are singletons. Treatment described: approximately 18 received Ad26.COV2.S at low or high dose, single or two shots; roughly five received placebo; per-sample allocation not given. Vaccine and placebo recipients were sampled on day 63 after the first injection. The material was peripheral blood, obtained in a trial of Ad26.COV2.S vaccine versus placebo. These receptors were collected from a person aged 18-60 years who received the Ad26.COV2.S COVID-19 vaccine or a placebo.

The chain recombines TRBV6-5 with TRBJ2-5, with a weak D call TRBD2 (6 bases). The ends were cut back, 4 bases at V and 10 bases at J, with 10 bases in the middle. CDR1 and CDR2 (germline): MNHEY, SVGAGI. The CDR3 is made up of 11 amino acids. The CDR3 region has the DNA TGTGCCAGCAGTTGGACGGGGGTCCAGTACTTC. Translation gives CASSWTGVQYF.

This sequence joins TRBV7-9 and TRBJ1-5; 10 bases agree with TRBD1. This CDR3 has 12 residues. J was trimmed by 14 bases and V by 3 bases; bases with no gene match: 4. Germline CDR1 is SEHNR and CDR2 is FQNEAQ (reference sequence). Here the CDR3 reads CASSFGGTGEHF. The CDR3 DNA sequence: TGTGCCAGCAGCTTCGGAGGGACAGGGGAGCATTTT.

The chain carries TRBV5-4 and TRBJ2-5, with D maybe TRBD2 (5 bases). The CDR3 totals 13 residues. V lost 2 bases to trimming and J lost 9 bases, with 14 bases between them. Germline V CDR1 and CDR2: SGHNT, YYREEE (reference sequence). The CDR3 coding sequence is TGTGCCAGCAGCTTTAACGGAGCGGTGGCCCAGTACTTC. Protein product: CASSFNGAVAQYF.

The rearrangement joins TRBV28 to TRBJ2-5; weak D call: TRBD1 (5 bases). Germline CDR1 MDHEN, CDR2 SYDVKM. There are 11 residues in the CDR3. Trimming took off 10 bases at V and 4 bases at J, with 10 bases between the two ends. For the CDR3, the DNA is TGTGCCACCGAGACAGTAGAGACCCAGTACTTC. It specifies CATETVETQYF.

This chain uses TRBV7-2 with TRBJ2-3, with TRBD2 matching over 9 bases. Germline assignment: CDR1 SGHTA and CDR2 FQGNSA. The V gene end was trimmed by 5 bases and the J gene end by 1 base; junction bases not matched to a gene: 4. The CDR3 totals 15 residues. CDR3 amino acids: CASSAAGGGTDTQYF. CDR3 nucleotides: TGTGCCAGCAGCGCAGCGGGGGGCGGCACAGATACGCAGTATTTT.

As for this clone: The same CDR3 also results from other DNA sequences found in this sample. The J gene is TRBJ2-6, the V gene TRBV3-1 (or the pseudogene TRBV3-2), with 7 bases identical to TRBD1. Looked up from germline, CDR1 is LGHDT and CDR2 is YNNKEL (reference sequence). CDR3 length: 16 amino acids. J gave up 0 bases and V 3 bases, and 2 bases lay outside the gene matches. This CDR3 is CASSQRGLSGANVLTF. The CDR3 DNA sequence: TGTGCCAGCAGCCAGAGGGGGCTCTCTGGGGCCAACGTCCTGACTTTC.

V and J are TRBV4-3 and TRBJ2-7, with 15 nucleotides matching TRBD2. The CDR3 has 15 amino acids. V dropped 4 bases and J dropped 6; count of bases not matched to a gene: 4. Germline loops: CDR1 LGHNA, CDR2 YSLEER. The CDR3 spells CASSPGLAGGSEQYF. The CDR3 bases are TGCGCCAGCAGCCCGGGACTAGCGGGAGGAAGCGAGCAGTACTTC.

CDR3 bases: TGTGCCAGCAGGAGTCCGGACTCCTATAATTCACCCCTCCACTTT. It codes for CASRSPDSYNSPLHF. The rearrangement joins TRBV27 to TRBJ1-6; D is unresolved. The germline CDR1 and CDR2 sequences are MNHEY and SMNVEV (reference sequence). V lost 6 bases, J lost 0 bases, and 9 bases lay in between. CDR3 length equals 15 residues.

The chain has TRBV7-9 and TRBJ1-1; TRBD1 matches 8 bases. Losses at the gene ends were 5 bases for V and 0 bases for J; bases not matched to a gene: 2. Germline V gives CDR1 SEHNR, CDR2 FQNEAQ (reference sequence). The CDR3 totals 14 residues. As DNA, the CDR3 is TGTGCCAGCAGCAGGGGACAGGTGAACACTGAAGCTTTCTTT. It translates to CASSRGQVNTEAFF.

J is TRBJ2-1 and V is TRBV6-5; weak D call: TRBD2 (5 bases). The CDR3 contains 14 residues. Trimming took 0 bases from V and 6 from J, leaving 9 bases between them. CDR1 and CDR2 from the germline V gene are MNHEY and SVGAGI. The CDR3 spells CASSYSRVPNEQFF. CDR3 DNA: TGTGCCAGCAGTTACTCGAGGGTCCCCAATGAGCAGTTCTTC.

This clone has a handful of counts. The rearrangement uses TRBV5-5 and TRBJ2-7; 9 bases are shared with TRBD1. Germline loops: CDR1 SGHKS, CDR2 YYEKEE (reference sequence). V lost 4 bases to trimming and J lost 2 bases; unmatched junction nucleotides: 7. The CDR3 spans 15 residues. The CDR3 DNA reads TGTGCCAGCAGCCAGAGGACAGGGGAGACCTACGAGCAGTACTTC. It encodes CASSQRTGETYEQYF.

This chain uses TRBV5-6 with TRBJ1-2; 7 bases fit TRBD1. V shed 0 bases, J shed 8 bases, and the junction held 10 bases outside the gene matches. Per germline, CDR1 SGHDT and CDR2 YYEEEE. This CDR3 contains 15 residues. Here the CDR3 DNA reads TGTGCCAGCAGCTTGGGGACAGGCTTGCTCCAGGGCTACACCTTC. Translating it yields CASSLGTGLLQGYTF.

The J gene is TRBJ2-5, the V gene TRBV9; 10 nucleotides line up with TRBD2. This CDR3 has 16 residues. Unmatched junction bases numbered 7, after V lost 0 bases and J lost 5 bases. The germline V gene has CDR1 SGDLS and CDR2 YYNGEE. CDR3 amino acids: CASSVVAAGGRETQYF. CDR3 nucleotide sequence: TGTGCCAGCAGCGTAGTAGCAGCGGGGGGGCGGGAGACCCAGTACTTC. Drawing the rest from reference TRBV9 and TRBJ2-5, the complete variable domain is DSGVTQTPKHLITATGQRVTLRCSPRSGDLSVYWYQQSLDQGLQFLIQYYNGEERAKGNILERFSAQQFPDLHSELNLSSLELGDSALYFCASSVVAAGGRETQYFGPGTRLLVL.

This chain links TRBV6-2 or TRBV6-3 with TRBJ1-6; 10 nucleotides agree with TRBD1. V was pared by 6 bases and J by 7 bases, with 12 bases of the junction left unmatched. Germline CDR1 and CDR2: MNHEY and SVGEGT. There are 17 residues in the CDR3. The CDR3 is CASSRRTGGLGNSPLHF. CDR3 coding DNA: TGTGCCAGCAGCCGTCGGACAGGGGGTCTTGGGAATTCACCCCTCCACTTT.

The V gene is TRBV19, the J gene TRBJ1-3, with D hard to call. CDR3 length equals 15 residues. Germline assignment: CDR1 LNHDA and CDR2 SQIVND (reference sequence). The V end lost 7 bases, the J end lost 0 bases, and 13 bases lay between the germline ends. The CDR3 loop is CASTPSGSSGNTIYF. The CDR3 DNA follows: TGTGCCAGTACGCCCTCGGGATCCTCTGGAAACACCATATATTTT.

The CDR3: CASTQQGIFGNTIYF. Written as DNA, the CDR3 is TGTGCCAGCACACAACAGGGGATCTTTGGAAACACCATATATTTT. The rearrangement links TRBV6-5 to TRBJ1-3; TRBD1 aligns across 7 bases. V gave up 7 bases and J gave up 3 bases; unmatched junction bases: 9. The CDR3 runs 15 residues. Germline V CDR1 and CDR2: MNHEY, SVGAGI.

The chain carries TRBV4-3 and TRBJ2-2; D is unclear. V was cut by 1 base and J by 1 base, with 4 bases left in between. This CDR3 spans 14 amino acids. The germline gives CDR1 LGHNA, CDR2 YSLEER. The CDR3 nucleotides read TGCGCCAGCAGCCAAGTTGGGAACACCGGGGAGCTGTTTTTT. Translation: CASSQVGNTGELFF.